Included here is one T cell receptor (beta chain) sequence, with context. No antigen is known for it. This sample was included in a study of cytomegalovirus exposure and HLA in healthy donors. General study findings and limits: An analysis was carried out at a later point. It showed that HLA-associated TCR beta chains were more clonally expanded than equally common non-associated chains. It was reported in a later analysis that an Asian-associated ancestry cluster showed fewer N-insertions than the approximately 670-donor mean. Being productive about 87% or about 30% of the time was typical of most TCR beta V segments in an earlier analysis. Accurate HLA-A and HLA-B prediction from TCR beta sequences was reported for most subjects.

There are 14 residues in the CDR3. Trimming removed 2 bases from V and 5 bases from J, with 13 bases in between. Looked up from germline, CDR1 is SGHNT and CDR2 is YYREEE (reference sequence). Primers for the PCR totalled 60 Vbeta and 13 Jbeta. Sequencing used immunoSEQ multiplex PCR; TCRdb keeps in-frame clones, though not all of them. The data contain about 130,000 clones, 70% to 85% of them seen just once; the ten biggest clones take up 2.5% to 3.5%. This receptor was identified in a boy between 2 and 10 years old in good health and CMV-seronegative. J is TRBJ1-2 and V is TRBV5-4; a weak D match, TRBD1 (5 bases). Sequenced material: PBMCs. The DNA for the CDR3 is TGTGCCAGCAGCTTTGACAGTTTTTTGTATGGCTACACCTTC. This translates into CASSFDSFLYGYTF.